The 20 T cell receptor beta chains below all came from one sample that was sequenced in a study of T cells expressing NK-cell markers. No DNA is given; TCRdb re-called the 5' RACE reads and lists each CDR3 protein once. The sample yields about 380,000 distinct CDR3 sequences, of which the top ten take up 5% to 5.5%. Material: blood T cells: a sorted CD56 or NKG2C T cell subset, CD4+ or CD8+ T cells, or bulk PBMC T cells (not recorded which). These receptors came from a man between 18 and 69 years old in good health.

The chain employs TRBV19 and TRBJ1-5. Germline CDR1 and CDR2: LNHDA and SQIVND (reference sequence). There are 14 residues in the CDR3. CDR3 in amino acids: CASRTAVSNQPQHF.

The rearrangement uses TRBV6-5 and TRBJ1-1. This CDR3 contains 12 residues. The germline CDR1 and CDR2 sequences are MNHEY and SVGAGI. The CDR3 protein is CASSYNGTEAFF.

The genes are TRBV29-1 and TRBJ1-1; without DNA, the TCRdb call of TRBD1 cannot be checked. CDR3 size: 15 residues. Germline-derived CDR1 and CDR2 are SQVTM and ANQGSEA. The CDR3 here is CSDPVRGHRNTEAFF.

The V call is TRBV11-2, the J call TRBJ2-1; absent DNA, TCRdb's TRBD2 call cannot be checked. CDR1 is SGHAT and CDR2 is FQNNGV in the germline V gene. The CDR3 consists of 15 residues. The CDR3 loop reads CASSPLAVRSGEQFF.

The chain recombines TRBV19 with TRBJ2-2; absent DNA, TCRdb's TRBD2 call cannot be checked. The germline CDR1 and CDR2 sequences are LNHDA and SQIVND (reference sequence). This CDR3 has 14 amino acids. The CDR3 region is CASSIGRDTGELFF.

The chain combines TRBV20-1 with TRBJ2-5; TCRdb gives TRBD1 as the D gene, but with no DNA this cannot be confirmed. The CDR3 is 12 amino acids. Germline-derived CDR1 and CDR2 are DFQATT and SNEGSKA (reference sequence). The CDR3 reads CSAPDGAETQYF.

The genes are TRBV10-3 and TRBJ1-2. Germline CDR1 ENHRY, CDR2 SYGVKD. The CDR3 covers 12 residues. The CDR3 spells CAISEFGVGYTF.

The chain links TRBV12-3 or TRBV12-4 to TRBJ2-1; TCRdb's assignment of TRBD1 cannot be checked, as there is no DNA. There are 16 residues in the CDR3. The CDR3: CASSPLRDRADNEQFF.

CDR3 amino acids: CASSYRGGVALDEQYF. The J gene is TRBJ2-7, the V gene TRBV2; there is no DNA to check the TCRdb D call of TRBD1. The CDR3 has 16 amino acids. Per germline, CDR1 SNHLY and CDR2 FYNNEI.

The V call is TRBV12-3 or TRBV12-4, the J call TRBJ2-7; no DNA is available, so the TRBD1 call from TCRdb remains unchecked. The CDR3 runs to 14 residues. The CDR3 loop reads CASSRDRGNYEQYF.

V is TRBV12-3 or TRBV12-4 and J is TRBJ1-1; TCRdb reports TRBD1, a call that lacks DNA to check it against. The CDR3 is 16 residues long. CDR3 amino acids: CASSLGWGQGSTEAFF.

The chain couples TRBV4-1 to TRBJ2-3; with no DNA, the TCRdb D assignment of TRBD2 cannot be verified. This CDR3 has 17 residues. Germline loops: CDR1 MGHRA, CDR2 YSYEKL. The CDR3 here is CASSQRRVTSGGNTQYF.

The gene calls are TRBV28 and TRBJ2-4; the TCRdb call, TRBD1, lacks DNA for checking. CDR3 length: 13 residues. Germline CDR1 MDHEN, CDR2 SYDVKM. CDR3 protein: CASSLEQGNIQYF.

This chain links TRBV19 with TRBJ2-7; with no DNA, the TCRdb D assignment of TRBD1 cannot be verified. This CDR3 spans 15 amino acids. From germline, CDR1 is LNHDA and CDR2 SQIVND (reference sequence). The chain's CDR3 is CASTRGDRVRVEQYF. The whole variable domain, remainder taken from reference TRBV19 and TRBJ2-7, is DGGITQSPKYLFRKEGQNVTLSCEQNLNHDAMYWYRQDPGQGLRLIYYSQIVNDFQKGDIAEGYSVSREKKESFPLTVTSAQKNPTAFYLCASTRGDRVRVEQYFGPGTRLTVT.

The chain links TRBV10-3 to TRBJ2-1; as DNA is missing, the TRBD2 call by TCRdb cannot be tested. This CDR3 has 15 amino acids. The germline gives CDR1 ENHRY, CDR2 SYGVKD. The CDR3 is CAISERTSGGAVQFF.

The chain uses TRBV20-1 and TRBJ2-2; TCRdb's D call, TRBD1, is unchecked because there is no DNA. CDR1 DFQATT and CDR2 SNEGSKA come from the germline V gene (reference sequence). The CDR3 is 15 residues long. CDR3 sequence: CSARDRSGFHGELFF.

J is TRBJ2-7 and V is TRBV7-2. The CDR3 has 16 amino acids. Looked up from germline, CDR1 is SGHTA and CDR2 is FQGNSA. The CDR3 region is CASSLTTSGGAYEQYF.

V usage is TRBV12-3 or TRBV12-4 and J usage is TRBJ2-6; TCRdb indicates TRBD1, and absent DNA this call remains unverified. The CDR3 is 16 residues long. The CDR3 reads CASSLSAGAGANVLTF.

V usage is TRBV5-1 and J usage is TRBJ2-5; TCRdb gives TRBD1 as the D gene, but with no DNA this cannot be confirmed. Germline CDR1 SGHRS, CDR2 YFSETQ. This CDR3 region has 16 residues. The chain's CDR3 is CASSLGGTIRDETQYF.

The chain links TRBV2 to TRBJ1-4. The germline V gene has CDR1 SNHLY and CDR2 FYNNEI. The CDR3 contains 14 residues. The CDR3: CASSRTASSEKLFF.